The 5 T cell receptor beta chains listed next were all sequenced from one sample in a study of identical twins. TCRdb analysed the 5' RACE reads with MiXCR anew, one entry per CDR3 protein. The table records 650,000 to 800,000 distinct CDR3 sequences, under 9% of them present only once. In addition, the sample was reused for a study of yellow fever vaccine responses in identical twins.

Sequenced material: PBMCs. These receptors were taken from a woman aged 18 to 35 in good health.

This clonotype appeared a few times. The J gene is TRBJ2-7, the V gene TRBV2; 9 bases are a match to TRBD1. CDR1 and CDR2 (germline): SNHLY, FYNNEI. After removal of 3 bases from V and 3 bases from J, the junction contained 3 bases not matched to a gene. The CDR3 runs to 14 residues. The CDR3 coding sequence is TGTGCCAGCAGTGAGGGACAGGGAGGCTACGAGCAGTACTTC. It codes for CASSEGQGGYEQYF.

This clonotype was observed a handful of times. The chain recombines TRBV7-2 with TRBJ2-3; 12 bases match TRBD2. This CDR3 region has 17 residues. Losses at the gene ends were 0 bases for V and 4 bases for J; bases not matched to a gene: 5. CDR1 and CDR2 (germline): SGHTA, FQGNSA. The CDR3 is CASSLAPSGRASDTQYF. CDR3 coding DNA: TGTGCCAGCAGCTTAGCTCCTAGCGGGAGGGCCTCAGATACGCAGTATTTT.

This clonotype appeared once. A read error is possible here, since a much larger clone lies one base away. The rearrangement uses TRBV3-1 and TRBJ2-7; D might be TRBD2 (5 bases). This CDR3 is built from 13 residues. Germline V gene lookup returns CDR1 LGHDT and CDR2 YNNKEL (reference sequence). Trimming removed 4 bases at V and 9 bases at J, with 16 bases between. CDR3 in DNA: TGTGCCAGCAGCCTATCTTGGGTGAGGGTGCAGTACTTC. It is translated as CASSLSWVRVQYF.

Turning to this clonotype: This clone may be a read error of a much larger clone one base away. The rearrangement links TRBV3-1 to TRBJ2-1; perhaps TRBD1 as D (6 bases). Per the germline V gene, CDR1 is LGHDT and CDR2 is YNNKEL (reference sequence). V lost 7 bases, J lost 5 bases, and 24 bases lay in between. CDR3 length equals 17 residues. Here the CDR3 DNA reads TGTGCCAGCACCCTATCATTTAACAGGGTAATCCACAATGAGCAGTTCTTC. This translates into CASTLSFNRVIHNEQFF.

This clonotype was detected a few times. The J gene is TRBJ1-5, the V gene TRBV20-1; D gene unclear. The CDR3 totals 11 residues. Germline V gives CDR1 DFQATT, CDR2 SNEGSKA (reference sequence). Trimming removed 7 bases from V and 2 bases from J, with 6 bases in between. CDR3 bases: TGCAGTGTCGCTGGCAATCAGCCCCAGCATTTT. Translating gives CSVAGNQPQHF.